This T cell receptor beta chain was profiled in a study of cytomegalovirus exposure and HLA in healthy donors. In germline, CDR1 is ENHRY, CDR2 SYGVKD. This CDR3 comprises 17 residues. Deletions cut 4 bases from V and 1 base from J, with 19 bases between. This PCR relied on a set of 60 Vbeta primers and 13 Jbeta primers. Here immunoSEQ multiplex PCR was the method, and the copy in TCRdb shows in-frame clones only, minus some. The sample carries about 120,000 clones, around 60% recorded once. The J gene is TRBJ2-5, the V gene TRBV10-3; D might be TRBD1 (6 bases). This clonotype was obtained from a woman in her thirties or forties in good health and CMV-seropositive. The sequenced sample was PBMCs. CDR3: CAISGKLGASTQETQYF. The CDR3 region has the DNA TGTGCCATCAGTGGGAAATTGGGGGCTTCGACCCAAGAGACCCAGTACTTC.